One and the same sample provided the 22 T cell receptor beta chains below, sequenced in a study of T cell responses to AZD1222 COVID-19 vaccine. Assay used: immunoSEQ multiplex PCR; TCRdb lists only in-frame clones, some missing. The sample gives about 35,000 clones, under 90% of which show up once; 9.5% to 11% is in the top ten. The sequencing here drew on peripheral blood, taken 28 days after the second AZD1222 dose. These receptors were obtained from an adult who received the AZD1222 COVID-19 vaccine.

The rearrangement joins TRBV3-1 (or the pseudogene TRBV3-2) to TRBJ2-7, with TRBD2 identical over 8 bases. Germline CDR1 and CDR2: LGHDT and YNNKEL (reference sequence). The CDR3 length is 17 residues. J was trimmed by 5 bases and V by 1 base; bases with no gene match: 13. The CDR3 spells CASSQVRFPGGQNEQYF. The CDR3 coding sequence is TGTGCCAGCAGCCAAGTTCGGTTTCCGGGGGGGCAGAACGAGCAGTACTTC.

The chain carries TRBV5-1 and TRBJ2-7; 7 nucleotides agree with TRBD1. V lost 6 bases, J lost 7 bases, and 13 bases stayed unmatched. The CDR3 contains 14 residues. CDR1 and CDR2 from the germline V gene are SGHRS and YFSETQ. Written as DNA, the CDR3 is TGCGCCAGCAAACCGGGACAGTCCCTCATGGAGCAGTACTTC. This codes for CASKPGQSLMEQYF.

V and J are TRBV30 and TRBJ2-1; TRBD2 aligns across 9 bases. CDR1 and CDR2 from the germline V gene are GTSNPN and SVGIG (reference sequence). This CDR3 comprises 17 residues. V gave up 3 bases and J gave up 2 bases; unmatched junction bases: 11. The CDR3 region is CAWRASYGGGAYNEQFF. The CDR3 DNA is TGTGCCTGGAGAGCCTCTTATGGCGGGGGGGCCTACAATGAGCAGTTCTTC.

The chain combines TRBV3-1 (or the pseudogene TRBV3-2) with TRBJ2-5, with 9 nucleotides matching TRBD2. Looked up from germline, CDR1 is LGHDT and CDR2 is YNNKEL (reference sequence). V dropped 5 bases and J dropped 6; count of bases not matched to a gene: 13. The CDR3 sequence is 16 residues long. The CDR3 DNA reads TGTGCCAGCAGCTACGGTAGCGGGAGTAGGATACAGACCCAGTACTTC. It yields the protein CASSYGSGSRIQTQYF.

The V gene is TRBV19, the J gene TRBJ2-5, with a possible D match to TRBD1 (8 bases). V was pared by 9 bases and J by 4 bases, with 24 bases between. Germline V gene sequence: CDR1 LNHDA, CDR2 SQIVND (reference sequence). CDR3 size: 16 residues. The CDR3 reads CARNLRQGRASETQYF. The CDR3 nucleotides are TGTGCCAGAAACCTCCGACAGGGGAGGGCCTCAGAGACCCAGTACTTC.

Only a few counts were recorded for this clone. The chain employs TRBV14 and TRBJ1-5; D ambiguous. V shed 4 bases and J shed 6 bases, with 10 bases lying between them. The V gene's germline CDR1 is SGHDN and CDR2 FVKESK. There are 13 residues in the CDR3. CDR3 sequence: CASSPILAQPQHF. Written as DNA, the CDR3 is TGTGCCAGCAGCCCCATTCTGGCTCAGCCCCAGCATTTT.

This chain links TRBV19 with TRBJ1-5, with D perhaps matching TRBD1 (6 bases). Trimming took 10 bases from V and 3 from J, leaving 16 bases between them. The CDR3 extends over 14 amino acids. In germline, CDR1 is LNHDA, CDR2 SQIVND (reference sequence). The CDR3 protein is CATSEGGVNQPQHF. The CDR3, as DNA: TGTGCCACCTCAGAGGGGGGGGTCAATCAGCCCCAGCATTTT.

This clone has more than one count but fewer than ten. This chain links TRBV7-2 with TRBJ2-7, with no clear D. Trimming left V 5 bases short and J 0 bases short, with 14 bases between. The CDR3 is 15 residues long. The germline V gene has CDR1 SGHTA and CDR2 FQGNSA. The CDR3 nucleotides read TGTGCCAGCAGCACCCAACCTGATAGCTCCTACGAGCAGTACTTC. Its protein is CASSTQPDSSYEQYF.

The chain's CDR3 is CASSPPASGQNTGELFF. The CDR3 DNA reads as TGTGCCAGCTCACCACCCGCTAGCGGTCAAAACACCGGGGAGCTGTTTTTT. The chain employs TRBV18 and TRBJ2-2, with 7 nucleotides matching TRBD2. Trimming cost V 0 bases and J 2 bases; bases outside gene matches: 6. Germline CDR1 reads KGHSH; CDR2 reads LQKENI. The CDR3 length is 17 residues. Based on the CDR3 plus reference TRBV18 and TRBJ2-2, the full variable domain is NAGVMQNPRHLVRRRGQEARLRCSPMKGHSHVYWYRQLPEEGLKFMVYLQKENIIDESGMPKERFSAEFPKEGPSILRIQQVVRGDSAAYFCASSPPASGQNTGELFFGEGSRLTVL.

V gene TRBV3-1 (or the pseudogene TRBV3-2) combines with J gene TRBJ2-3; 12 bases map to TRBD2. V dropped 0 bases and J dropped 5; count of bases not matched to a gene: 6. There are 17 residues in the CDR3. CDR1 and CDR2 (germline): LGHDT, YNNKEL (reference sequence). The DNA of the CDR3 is TGTGCCAGCAGCCAAGATCCCCTAGCGGGAGGGATAGATACGCAGTATTTT. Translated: CASSQDPLAGGIDTQYF.

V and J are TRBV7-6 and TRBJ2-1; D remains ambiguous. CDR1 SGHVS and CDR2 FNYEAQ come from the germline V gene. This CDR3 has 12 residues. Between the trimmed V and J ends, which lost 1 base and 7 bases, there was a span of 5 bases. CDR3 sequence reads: CASSLDYNEQFF. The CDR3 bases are TGTGCCAGCAGCTTAGACTATAATGAGCAGTTCTTC.

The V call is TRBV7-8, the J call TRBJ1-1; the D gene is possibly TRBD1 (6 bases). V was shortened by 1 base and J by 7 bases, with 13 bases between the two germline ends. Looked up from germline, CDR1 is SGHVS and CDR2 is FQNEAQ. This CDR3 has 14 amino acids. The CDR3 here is CASSLVGGLNEAFF. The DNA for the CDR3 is TGTGCCAGCAGCTTAGTCGGGGGCCTTAATGAAGCTTTCTTT.

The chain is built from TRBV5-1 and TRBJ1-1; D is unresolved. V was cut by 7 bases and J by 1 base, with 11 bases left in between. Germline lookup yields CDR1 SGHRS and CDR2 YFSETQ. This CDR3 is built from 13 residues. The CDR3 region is CASYGMRNTEAFF. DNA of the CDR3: TGCGCCAGCTATGGAATGAGGAACACTGAAGCTTTCTTT.

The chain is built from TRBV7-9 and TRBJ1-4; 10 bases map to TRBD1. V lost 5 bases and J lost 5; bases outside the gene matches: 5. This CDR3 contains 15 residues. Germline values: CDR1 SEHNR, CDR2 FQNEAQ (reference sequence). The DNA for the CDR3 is TGTGCCAGCAGCGCCGACAGGGGGCGAAATGAAAAACTGTTTTTT. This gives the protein CASSADRGRNEKLFF.

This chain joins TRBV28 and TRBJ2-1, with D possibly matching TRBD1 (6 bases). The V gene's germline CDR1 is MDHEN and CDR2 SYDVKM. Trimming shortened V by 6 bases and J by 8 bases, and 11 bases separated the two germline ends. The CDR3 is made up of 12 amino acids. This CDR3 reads CASRDSFYEQFF. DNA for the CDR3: TGTGCCAGCAGGGACAGTTTCTATGAGCAGTTCTTC.

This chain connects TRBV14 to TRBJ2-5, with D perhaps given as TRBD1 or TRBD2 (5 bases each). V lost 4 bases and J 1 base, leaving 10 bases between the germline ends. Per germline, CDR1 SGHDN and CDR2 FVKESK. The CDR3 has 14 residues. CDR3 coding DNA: TGTGCCAGCAGCCCCGGGACGGTCCAAGAGACCCAGTACTTC. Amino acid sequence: CASSPGTVQETQYF. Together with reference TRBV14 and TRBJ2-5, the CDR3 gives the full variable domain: EAGVTQFPSHSVIEKGQTVTLRCDPISGHDNLYWYRRVMGKEIKFLLHFVKESKQDESGMPNNRFLAERTGGTYSTLKVQPAELEDSGVYFCASSPGTVQETQYFGPGTRLLVL.

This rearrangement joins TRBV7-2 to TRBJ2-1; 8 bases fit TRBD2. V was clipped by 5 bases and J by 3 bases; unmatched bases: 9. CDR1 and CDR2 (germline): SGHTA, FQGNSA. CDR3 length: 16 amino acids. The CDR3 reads CASSISGGGHYNEQFF. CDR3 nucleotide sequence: TGTGCCAGCAGCATAAGCGGGGGCGGACACTACAATGAGCAGTTCTTC.

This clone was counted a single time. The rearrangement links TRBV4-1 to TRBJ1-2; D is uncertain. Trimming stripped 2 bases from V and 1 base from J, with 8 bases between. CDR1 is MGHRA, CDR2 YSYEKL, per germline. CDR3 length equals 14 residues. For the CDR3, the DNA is TGCGCCAGCAGCCAATCGGGCGTTAACTATGGCTACACCTTC. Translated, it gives CASSQSGVNYGYTF.

The DNA of the CDR3 is TGCGCCAGCAGGCATGCCGGGACCGGGGCCGGGGAGCTGTTTTTT. Its protein is CASRHAGTGAGELFF. The V and J genes are TRBV5-1 and TRBJ2-2; D tentatively fits TRBD1 or TRBD2 (5 bases each). Germline V gene lookup returns CDR1 SGHRS and CDR2 YFSETQ. V lost 5 bases to trimming and J lost 6 bases, with 17 bases between them. The CDR3 is made up of 15 amino acids.

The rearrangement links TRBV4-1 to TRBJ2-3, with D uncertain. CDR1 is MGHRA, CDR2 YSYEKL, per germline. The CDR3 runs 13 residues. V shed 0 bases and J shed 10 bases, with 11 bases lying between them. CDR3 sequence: CASSQDTFGAQYF. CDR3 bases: TGCGCCAGCAGCCAAGATACATTCGGAGCGCAGTATTTT.

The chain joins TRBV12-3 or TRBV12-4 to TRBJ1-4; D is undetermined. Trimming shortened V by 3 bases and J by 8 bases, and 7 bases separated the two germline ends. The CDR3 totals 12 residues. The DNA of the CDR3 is TGTGCCAGCAGTTTTTCGGAGGAAAAACTGTTTTTT. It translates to CASSFSEEKLFF.

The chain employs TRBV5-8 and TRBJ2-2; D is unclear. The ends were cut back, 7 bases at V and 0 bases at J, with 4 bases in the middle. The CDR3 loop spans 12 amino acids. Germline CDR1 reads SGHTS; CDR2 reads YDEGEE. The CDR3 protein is CASPSNTGELFF. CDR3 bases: TGTGCCAGCCCATCGAACACCGGGGAGCTGTTTTTT.